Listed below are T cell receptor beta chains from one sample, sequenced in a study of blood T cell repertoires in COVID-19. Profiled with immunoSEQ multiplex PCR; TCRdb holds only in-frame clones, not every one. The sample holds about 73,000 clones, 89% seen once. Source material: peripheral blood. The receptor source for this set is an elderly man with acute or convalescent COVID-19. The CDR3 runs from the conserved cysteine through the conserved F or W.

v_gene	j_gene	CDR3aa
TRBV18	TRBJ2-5	CASSPGRTDTTQYF
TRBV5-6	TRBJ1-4	CASSWDRGDEKLFF
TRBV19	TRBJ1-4	CASSPTGVSNEKLFF
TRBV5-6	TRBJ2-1	CASSLKGQVNYNEQFF
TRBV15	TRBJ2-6	CATSRGGTPGANVLTF
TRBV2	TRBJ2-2	CASIQGARNTGELFF
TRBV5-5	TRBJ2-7	CASSFSPGTSGTSEQYF
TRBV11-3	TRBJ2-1	CASSSTSSGGAGSYNEQFF
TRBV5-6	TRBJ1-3	CASRRAGQDGSGNTIYF
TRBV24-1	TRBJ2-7	CATSRGQGNYEQYF
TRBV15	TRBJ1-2	CATSRDVGTSYGYTF
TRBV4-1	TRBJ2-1	CASSSWTSGRPREQFF
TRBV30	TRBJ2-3	CAWSPDRVTQYF
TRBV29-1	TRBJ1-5	CSVGQGDGNQPQHF
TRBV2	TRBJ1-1	CASSLTGSTEAFF
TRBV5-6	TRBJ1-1	CASSLDRARNTEAFF
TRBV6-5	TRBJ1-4	CASSSGQGKEKLFF
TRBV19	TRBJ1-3	CASSPTVVSGNTIYF
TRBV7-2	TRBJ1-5	CASSLMQGAQQPQHF
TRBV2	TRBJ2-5	CASSPGGVVLETQYF
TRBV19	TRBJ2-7	CASSIGGGQGKGPYEQYF
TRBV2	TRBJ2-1	CASSTSGIDNEQFF
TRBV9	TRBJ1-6	CASSTRHSPLHF
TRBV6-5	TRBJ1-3	CASSYSSIPSNTIYF
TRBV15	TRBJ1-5	CATSRDGTGDQPQHF
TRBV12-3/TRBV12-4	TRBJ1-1	CASSDRSNTEAFF
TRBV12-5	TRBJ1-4	CASALGTGFEKLFF
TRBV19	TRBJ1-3	CASSSRTGGGNTIYF
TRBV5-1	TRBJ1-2	CASSLGAGGNYGYTF
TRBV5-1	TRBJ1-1	CASSYSTPGQIMNTEAFF
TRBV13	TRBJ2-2	CASSSSGGHANTGELFF